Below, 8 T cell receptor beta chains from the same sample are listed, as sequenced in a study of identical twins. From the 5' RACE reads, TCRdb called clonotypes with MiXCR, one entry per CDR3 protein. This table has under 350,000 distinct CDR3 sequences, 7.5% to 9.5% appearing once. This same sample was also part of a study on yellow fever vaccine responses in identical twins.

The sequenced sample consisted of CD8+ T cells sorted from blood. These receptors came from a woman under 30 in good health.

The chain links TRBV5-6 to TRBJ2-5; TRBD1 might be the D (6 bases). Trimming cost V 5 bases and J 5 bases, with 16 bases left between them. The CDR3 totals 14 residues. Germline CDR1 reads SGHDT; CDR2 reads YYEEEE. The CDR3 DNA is TGTGCCAGCAGTCCCCCTACAGGGTATGAGACCCAGTACTTC. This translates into CASSPPTGYETQYF.

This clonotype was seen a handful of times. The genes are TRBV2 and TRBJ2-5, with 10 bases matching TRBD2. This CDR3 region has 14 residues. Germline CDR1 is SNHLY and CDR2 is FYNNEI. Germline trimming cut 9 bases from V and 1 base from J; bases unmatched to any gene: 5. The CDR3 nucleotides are TGTGCCAGGTCCGGGACTAGCGCCCAAGAGACCCAGTACTTC. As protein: CARSGTSAQETQYF.

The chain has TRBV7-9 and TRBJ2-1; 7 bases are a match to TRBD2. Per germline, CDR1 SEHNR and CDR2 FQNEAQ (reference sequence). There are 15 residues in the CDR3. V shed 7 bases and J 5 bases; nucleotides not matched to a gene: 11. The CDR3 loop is CASNHPREYHNEQFF. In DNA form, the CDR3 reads TGTGCCAGCAACCATCCGCGGGAGTACCACAATGAGCAGTTCTTC.

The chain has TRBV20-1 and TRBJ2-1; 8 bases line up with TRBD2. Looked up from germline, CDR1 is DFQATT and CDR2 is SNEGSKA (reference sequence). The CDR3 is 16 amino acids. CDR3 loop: CCSSQTSESGYNEQFF. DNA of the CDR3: TGCTGTTCCTCTCAGACTAGCGAAAGCGGATACAATGAGCAGTTCTTC.

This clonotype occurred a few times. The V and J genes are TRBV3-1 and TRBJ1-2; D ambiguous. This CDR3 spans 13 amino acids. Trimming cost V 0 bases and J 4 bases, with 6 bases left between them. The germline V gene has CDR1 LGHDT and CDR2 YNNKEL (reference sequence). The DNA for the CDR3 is TGTGCCAGCAGCCAAGACGTACTCTATGGCTACACCTTC. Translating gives CASSQDVLYGYTF.

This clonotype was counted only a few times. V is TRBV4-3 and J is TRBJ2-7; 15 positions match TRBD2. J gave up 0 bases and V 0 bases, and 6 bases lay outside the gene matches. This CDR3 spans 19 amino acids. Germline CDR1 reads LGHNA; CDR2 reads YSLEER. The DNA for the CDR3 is TGCGCCAGCAGCCAAGAAGGAGGACTAGCGGGAGGGCCCTCCTACGAGCAGTACTTC. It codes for CASSQEGGLAGGPSYEQYF.

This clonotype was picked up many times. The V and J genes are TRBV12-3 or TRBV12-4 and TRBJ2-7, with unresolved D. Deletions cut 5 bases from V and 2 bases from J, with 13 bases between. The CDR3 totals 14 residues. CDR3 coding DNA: TGTGCCAGCAGTCGAGCGAGTCTCGCCTACGAGCAGTACTTC. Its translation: CASSRASLAYEQYF.

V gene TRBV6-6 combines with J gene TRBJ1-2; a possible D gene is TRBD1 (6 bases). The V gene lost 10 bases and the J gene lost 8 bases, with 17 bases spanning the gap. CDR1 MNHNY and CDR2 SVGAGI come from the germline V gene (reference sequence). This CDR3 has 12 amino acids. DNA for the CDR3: TGTGCCACCGAGGAGCACAGGGCCGGCTACACCTTC. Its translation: CATEEHRAGYTF.